These 9 T cell receptor beta chains were sequenced from one sample in a study of cytomegalovirus exposure and HLA in healthy donors. The PCR used 60 Vbeta and 13 Jbeta primers. Some clones are missing from TCRdb's copy, which holds only in-frame ones; the method was immunoSEQ multiplex PCR. The data contain roughly 150,000 clones, 65% to 80% of them seen just once; the ten biggest clones take up 1.5% to 2%. The source material was PBMCs. All receptors come from a woman between 25 and 40 years old in good health and CMV-seronegative.

The rearrangement uses TRBV5-1 and TRBJ1-2; unclear D gene. Trimming left V 4 bases short and J 8 bases short, with 15 bases between. CDR3 length: 13 amino acids. Germline assignment: CDR1 SGHRS and CDR2 YFSETQ. The CDR3 region has the DNA TGCGCCAGCAGCCCGGAACCAGCGCAGGGCTACACCTTC. This encodes CASSPEPAQGYTF.

This chain links TRBV27 with TRBJ1-3, with 9 nucleotides matching TRBD1. V gave up 5 bases and J gave up 5 bases; unmatched junction bases: 7. This CDR3 region has 15 residues. Germline V gene sequence: CDR1 MNHEY, CDR2 SMNVEV (reference sequence). CDR3 amino acids: CASSPEGQGRNTIYF. CDR3 in DNA: TGTGCCAGCAGTCCCGAGGGACAGGGAAGAAACACCATATATTTT.

The chain has TRBV6-5 and TRBJ1-5, with TRBD1 as a possible D gene (5 bases). With 6 bases removed from V and 4 bases from J, the gap between germline ends came to 13 bases. Germline CDR1 reads MNHEY; CDR2 reads SVGAGI. The CDR3 extends over 14 amino acids. CDR3 coding DNA: TGTGCCAGCAGACCGGGACTAGGTAATCAGCCCCAGCATTTT. The encoded protein is CASRPGLGNQPQHF.

The V gene is TRBV30, the J gene TRBJ1-2, with 7 bases that match TRBD1. This CDR3 region has 12 residues. J lost 2 bases, V lost 7 bases, and 4 bases had no gene match. In germline, CDR1 is GTSNPN, CDR2 SVGIG (reference sequence). In DNA form, the CDR3 reads TGTGCCTTCCACAGGGGAAACTATGGCTACACCTTC. It encodes CAFHRGNYGYTF.

This clone was picked up a small number of times. This sequence joins TRBV27 and TRBJ2-3; TRBD2 is a possible D gene (6 bases). The CDR3 is 15 amino acids. Trimming pared 5 bases from V and 2 bases from J, leaving 14 bases between. The germline gives CDR1 MNHEY, CDR2 SMNVEV (reference sequence). The CDR3 DNA sequence: TGTGCCAGCAGTCCCCCGGGACTTTTCACAGATACGCAGTATTTT. Encoded protein: CASSPPGLFTDTQYF.

The chain uses TRBV27 and TRBJ2-7; D remains ambiguous. This CDR3 spans 14 amino acids. CDR1 and CDR2 (germline): MNHEY, SMNVEV (reference sequence). V was clipped by 6 bases and J by 3 bases, with 15 bases between them. The CDR3 region has the DNA TGTGCCAGCAGACGCTCGGCTGGGGACTACGAGCAGTACGTC. Amino acid sequence: CASRRSAGDYEQYV.

This chain joins TRBV11-2 and TRBJ2-1, with TRBD2 matching 15 bases. J lost 8 bases, V lost 8 bases, and 7 bases had no gene match. The length of the CDR3 is 15 residues. Germline CDR1 SGHAT, CDR2 FQNNGV. The CDR3 nucleotides are TGTGCCAGCGGAAAGGGACTAGCGGGAGGTCATGAGCAGTTCTTC. Translated, it gives CASGKGLAGGHEQFF.

The CDR3 region is CASSPRTGITDTQYF. CDR3 sequence (DNA): TGTGCCAGCAGCCCTCGGACAGGGATAACAGATACGCAGTATTTT. The chain recombines TRBV5-4 with TRBJ2-3; 8 bases are a match to TRBD1. Germline CDR1 SGHNT, CDR2 YYREEE (reference sequence). The J segment lost 3 bases and the V segment lost 4 bases, leaving 7 bases of the junction unmatched. The CDR3 has 15 amino acids.

This clone was detected only a few times. The gene calls are TRBV11-2 and TRBJ2-2; 7 nucleotides agree with TRBD1. The CDR3 is 16 residues long. Germline V gene lookup returns CDR1 SGHAT and CDR2 FQNNGV. The J segment lost 9 bases and the V segment lost 4 bases, leaving 14 bases of the junction unmatched. The CDR3 loop is CASSSMTTGLFRELFF. CDR3 in DNA: TGTGCCAGCAGCTCGATGACGACAGGGCTTTTTCGGGAGCTGTTTTTT.